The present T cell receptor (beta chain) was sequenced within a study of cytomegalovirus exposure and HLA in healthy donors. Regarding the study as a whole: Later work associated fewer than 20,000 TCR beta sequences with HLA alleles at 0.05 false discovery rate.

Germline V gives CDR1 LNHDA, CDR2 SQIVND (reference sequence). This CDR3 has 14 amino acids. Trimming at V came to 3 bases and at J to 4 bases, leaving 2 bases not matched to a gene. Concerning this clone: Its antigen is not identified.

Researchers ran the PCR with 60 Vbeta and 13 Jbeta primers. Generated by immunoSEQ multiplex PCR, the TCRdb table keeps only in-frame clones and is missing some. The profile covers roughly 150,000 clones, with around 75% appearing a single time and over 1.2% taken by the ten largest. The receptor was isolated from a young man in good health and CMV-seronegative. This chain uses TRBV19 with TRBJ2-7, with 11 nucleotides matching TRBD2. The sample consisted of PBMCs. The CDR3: CASSITSGSYEQYF. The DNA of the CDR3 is TGTGCCAGTAGTATCACTAGCGGGAGTTACGAGCAGTACTTC.